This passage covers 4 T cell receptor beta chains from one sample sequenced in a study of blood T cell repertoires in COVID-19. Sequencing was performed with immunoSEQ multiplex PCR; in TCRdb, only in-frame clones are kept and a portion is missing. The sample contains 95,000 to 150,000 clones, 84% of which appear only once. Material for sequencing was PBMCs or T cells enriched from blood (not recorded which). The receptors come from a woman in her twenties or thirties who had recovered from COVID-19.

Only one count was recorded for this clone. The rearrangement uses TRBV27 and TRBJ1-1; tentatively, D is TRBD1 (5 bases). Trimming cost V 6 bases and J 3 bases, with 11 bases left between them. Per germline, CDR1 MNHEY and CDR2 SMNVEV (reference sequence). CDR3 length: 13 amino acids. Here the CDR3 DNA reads TGTGCCAGCAGCCTAGGAGGGGACACTGAAGCTTTCTTT. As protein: CASSLGGDTEAFF.

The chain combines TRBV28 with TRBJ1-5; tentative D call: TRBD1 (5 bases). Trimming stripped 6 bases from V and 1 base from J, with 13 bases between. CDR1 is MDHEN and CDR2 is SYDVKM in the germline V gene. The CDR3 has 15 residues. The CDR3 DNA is TGTGCCAGCAGATCTCAGGGTGACAGCAATCAGCCCCAGCATTTT. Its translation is CASRSQGDSNQPQHF.

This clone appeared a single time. In DNA, the CDR3 is TGTGCCAGCAGTTGGGACAGACGGAACACCGGGGAGCTGTTTTTT. It encodes CASSWDRRNTGELFF. The chain has TRBV6-5 and TRBJ2-2, with 7 bases lining up with TRBD1. Losses at the gene ends were 4 bases for V and 1 base for J; bases not matched to a gene: 3. The CDR3 length is 15 residues. In germline, CDR1 is MNHEY, CDR2 SVGAGI.

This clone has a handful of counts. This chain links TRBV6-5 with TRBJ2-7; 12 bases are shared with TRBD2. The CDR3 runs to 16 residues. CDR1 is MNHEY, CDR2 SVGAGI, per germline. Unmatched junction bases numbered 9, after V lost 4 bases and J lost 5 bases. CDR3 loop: CASSSLTSGRGNEQYF. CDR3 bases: TGTGCCAGCAGTTCGCTGACTAGCGGGAGAGGAAACGAGCAGTACTTC.